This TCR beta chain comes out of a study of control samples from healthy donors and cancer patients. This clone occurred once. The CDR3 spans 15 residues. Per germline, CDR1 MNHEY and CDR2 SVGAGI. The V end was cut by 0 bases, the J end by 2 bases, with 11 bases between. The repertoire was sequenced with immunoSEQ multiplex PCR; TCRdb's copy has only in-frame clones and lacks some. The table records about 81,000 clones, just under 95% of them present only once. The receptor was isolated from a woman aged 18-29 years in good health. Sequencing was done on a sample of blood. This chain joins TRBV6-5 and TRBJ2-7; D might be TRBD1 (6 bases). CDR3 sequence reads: CASSYSYRDTYEQYF. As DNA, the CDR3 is TGTGCCAGCAGTTACTCTTACCGGGACACCTACGAGCAGTACTTC.